This T cell receptor beta chain originates from a study of blood T cell repertoires in COVID-19. Across the whole study: Both acute and convalescent COVID-19 samples were obtained from the United States, Italy and Spain. Nucleic acid was either cDNA or gDNA, and it came from T cells, B-cell-depleted T cells, or PBMCs.

Source study methods: Researchers report that nucleated cell counts were estimated from reference gene primer amplification. Clones were sequenced by immunoSEQ multiplex PCR, and TCRdb holds only the in-frame ones, with some missing. V and J calls and clone size are given by that table; D and trimming were obtained from the DNA. The data show more than 70,000 clones, with roughly four fifths seen just once and about 30% held by the top ten. This TCR was recovered from a human donor in a cohort sampled during active COVID-19. Specimen: peripheral blood.

For the CDR3, the DNA is TGTGCCAGCAGCTTAGGGGAACAGGGGGTCTACGAGCAGTACTTC. Residues: CASSLGEQGVYEQYF. The chain employs TRBV11-2 and TRBJ2-7; 8 bases map to TRBD1. This CDR3 region has 15 residues. After removal of 1 base from V and 3 bases from J, the junction contained 5 bases not matched to a gene. Germline V lookup: CDR1 SGHAT, CDR2 FQNNGV.